The present T cell receptor (beta chain) was sequenced within a study of T cell responses to AZD1222 COVID-19 vaccine. As for the study in general: Samples with a second dose at about 4 or about 12 weeks were pooled together. Regarding the study as a whole: Following two doses of AZD1222, Spike-specific TCR breadth and depth rose.

J lost 5 bases, V lost 10 bases, and 9 bases had no gene match. There are 13 residues in the CDR3. Per germline, CDR1 MNHEY and CDR2 SVGAGI. A remark on this clone: Its antigen is not identified.

Measured with immunoSEQ multiplex PCR; TCRdb has only the in-frame clones, and not every one. The top ten hold around 19% of the sample, which has around 100,000 clones, around 91% seen once. The sample in question was peripheral blood, obtained on day 0 of AZD1222 vaccination. The rearrangement uses TRBV6-5 and TRBJ2-7; 9 bases fit TRBD1. This TCR came from an adult in good health. This chain's CDR3 is CAIAGTGLNEQYF. DNA for the CDR3: TGTGCCATCGCCGGGACAGGGCTCAACGAGCAGTACTTC.